This entry is about one T cell receptor (beta chain). Its antigen is unknown. Vbeta (60) and Jbeta (13) primers were used in the PCR. Sequencing used immunoSEQ multiplex PCR; TCRdb keeps in-frame clones, though not all of them. This table holds under 200,000 clones. The data derive from a study of cytomegalovirus exposure and HLA in healthy donors. Study overall: From donors who were HLA-typed, an early data release held 81 million or so unique TCRs.

Study results and limitations: Cytomegalovirus association was assigned to approximately 160 TCR beta chains.

Per the germline V gene, CDR1 is LNHDA and CDR2 is SQIVND (reference sequence). The CDR3 is made up of 15 amino acids. V was pared by 1 base and J by 9 bases, with 13 bases between. The sample consisted of PBMCs. The chain uses TRBV19 and TRBJ1-6; D uncertain. This TCR was sampled from a man under 40 in good health and CMV-seronegative. CDR3 nucleotide sequence: TGTGCCAGTAGTATAGCCTTCGGAGGCGTTTCACCCCTCCACTTT. Translated: CASSIAFGGVSPLHF.